A single sample is the source of the 7 T cell receptor beta chains below, sequenced in a study of T cells in women clearing cervical HPV infection. The data were produced by immunoSEQ multiplex PCR, yet TCRdb's version contains in-frame clones alone and is incomplete. The sample table sets out tens of thousands of clones. Sequencing was carried out using blood buffy coat. Every receptor here comes from a woman aged 18 to 75 with a cervical HPV16 infection that either progressed to CIN3+ or cleared (not recorded which).

As to this clone: The read is 3 residues too short to cover the CDR3 end, so that end is filled in from the germline J gene. The chain uses TRBV29-1 and TRBJ2-7, with TRBD2 as a possible D gene (5 bases). The CDR3 consists of 14 residues. The germline V gene encodes CDR1 SQVTM and CDR2 ANQGSEA. Between the trimmed V and J ends, which lost 0 bases and 1 base, there was a span of 10 bases. The CDR3 is CSVEDPGESYEQYF. CDR3 DNA, as far as it was read: TGCAGCGTTGAAGATCCCGGGGAGTCCTACGAG.

As to this clone: The CDR3 goes on 3 residues after the read ends, and that part is filled in from the germline J gene. The J gene is TRBJ1-1, the V gene TRBV2; D remains unclear. CDR1 and CDR2 from the germline V gene are SNHLY and FYNNEI. V was cut by 7 bases and J by 4 bases, with 13 bases left in between. The CDR3 is 13 amino acids. CDR3 DNA (partial): TGTGCCAGCACGCTGCTCGGTGGCACTGAA. Amino acid sequence: CASTLLGGTE. The full-length CDR3 reads as CASTLLGGTEAFF.

A word on this clone: Sequencing ends 3 residues short of the CDR3 end; the germline J gene provides the rest. This chain connects TRBV30 to TRBJ2-5; no definite D call. Trimming took 4 bases from V and 0 from J, leaving 6 bases between them. Germline CDR1 reads GTSNPN; CDR2 reads SVGIG (reference sequence). The CDR3 is 12 amino acids. The CDR3 protein is CAWTPYQETQYF. The DNA read from the CDR3 is TGTGCCTGGACCCCGTACCAAGAGACC.

A word on this clone: The read ends 3 residues before the CDR3 terminus; that terminus is restored from the germline J gene. The genes are TRBV20-1 and TRBJ1-1; D call uncertain. Trimming took 2 bases from V and 0 from J, leaving 10 bases between them. Germline loops: CDR1 DFQATT, CDR2 SNEGSKA (reference sequence). The CDR3 is 14 amino acids. The CDR3 loop reads CSARSVFLNTEAFF. The CDR3 bases that were read are TGCAGTGCTAGATCGGTATTCTTGAACACTGAA.

A note on this clone: The read terminates 3 residues before the CDR3 end, so the remaining end is supplied by the germline J gene. The V gene is TRBV5-1, the J gene TRBJ1-2; no clear D. This CDR3 region has 18 residues. CDR1 SGHRS and CDR2 YFSETQ come from the germline V gene. The CDR3 DNA, read in part, is TGCGCCAGCAGCTTGCTTGGAGACGCACTCAGATTGTTTAGCGGC. Protein: CASSLLGDALRLFSG. The entire CDR3 sequence reads CASSLLGDALRLFSGYTF.

The DNA read from the CDR3 is TGCGCCAGCAGCCAAGATGGGGCGGATCAAGAGACC. Encoded protein: CASSQDGADQET. The CDR3 reads in full as CASSQDGADQETQYF. The rearrangement uses TRBV4-1 and TRBJ2-5, with D possibly matching TRBD1 (5 bases). The read finishes 3 residues shy of the CDR3 end, and the germline J gene is used to complete it. This CDR3 spans 15 amino acids. Germline CDR1 reads MGHRA; CDR2 reads YSYEKL. V was shortened by 0 bases and J by 2 bases, with 10 bases between the two germline ends.

As concerns this clone: The observed sequence ends 3 residues before the CDR3 terminus, with the missing tail filled in from the germline J gene. V is TRBV12-5 and J is TRBJ2-1; D not resolved. CDR3 length equals 13 residues. Germline V gene data show CDR1 as LGHNT and CDR2 as FRNRAP. V was clipped by 1 base and J by 5 bases, with 6 bases between them. CDR3 amino acids: CASGLAPDNEQFF. CDR3 bases read: TGTGCTAGTGGTTTGGCACCGGACAATGAG.